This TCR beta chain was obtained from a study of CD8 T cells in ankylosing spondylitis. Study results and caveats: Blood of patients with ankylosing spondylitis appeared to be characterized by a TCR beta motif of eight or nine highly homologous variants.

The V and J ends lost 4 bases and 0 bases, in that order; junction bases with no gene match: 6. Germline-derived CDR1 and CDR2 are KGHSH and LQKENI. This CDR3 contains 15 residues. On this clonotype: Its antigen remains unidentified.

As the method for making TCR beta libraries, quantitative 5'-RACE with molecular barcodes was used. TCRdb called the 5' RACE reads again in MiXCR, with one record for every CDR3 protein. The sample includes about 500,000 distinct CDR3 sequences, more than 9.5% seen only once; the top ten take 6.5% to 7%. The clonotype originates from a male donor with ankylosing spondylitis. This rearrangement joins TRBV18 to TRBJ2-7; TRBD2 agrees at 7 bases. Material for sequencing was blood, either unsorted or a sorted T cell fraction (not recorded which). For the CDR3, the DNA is TGTGCCAGCTCACAGACTAGCCTACTCTCCTACGAGCAGTACTTC. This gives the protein CASSQTSLLSYEQYF.